Each of the 8 T cell receptor beta chains below was sequenced from the same sample in a study of vaccination and CD4 T cells after COVID-19. At the Johns Hopkins FTIC core, DNA taken from cultured CD4+ T cells was sequenced by way of the Oncomine TCR Beta short-read assay. Via MiXCR, TCRdb re-called the PCR reads, giving one row per CDR3 protein. The sample has about 23,000 distinct CDR3 sequences, 30% to 35% seen once. Stated time point: late sampling 161 to 241 days after vaccination in a few convalescent patients. Noted treatment: roughly ten-day PBMC culture with coronavirus spike peptide pools or control peptides (ViraFEST assay). Their antigen targets remain unknown. The sample in question was CD4+ T cells from blood, cultured in vitro, obtained about 7 months after SARS-CoV-2 vaccination. The receptors shown here come from a human donor who had recovered from COVID-19.

The chain recombines TRBV20-1 with TRBJ1-5, with D uncertain. V lost 2 bases and J lost 0, with 11 bases in between. Per germline, CDR1 DFQATT and CDR2 SNEGSKA (reference sequence). CDR3 length: 15 amino acids. The CDR3 sequence is CSARTPKFSNQPQHF. The CDR3 region has the DNA TGCAGTGCTAGAACACCAAAGTTTAGCAATCAGCCCCAGCATTTT.

This clonotype was observed a few times. The chain recombines TRBV7-2 with TRBJ1-5; no definite D call. This CDR3 is 13 amino acids long. Germline CDR1 and CDR2: SGHTA and FQGNSA. V lost 8 bases, J lost 5 bases, and 13 bases lay in between. The CDR3: CASGWAEDQPQHF. CDR3 nucleotide sequence: TGTGCCAGCGGTTGGGCGGAGGATCAGCCCCAGCATTTT.

V is TRBV6-1 and J is TRBJ1-2; D gene uncertain. The V and J ends lost 2 bases and 0 bases respectively, with 16 bases between them. Per germline, CDR1 MNHNS and CDR2 SASEGT. The CDR3 extends over 17 amino acids. The CDR3 bases are TGTGCCAGCAGTGAAAGGGTAGGACCTGGAGCTAACTATGGCTACACCTTC. This codes for CASSERVGPGANYGYTF.

CDR3 bases: TGTGCCACCAGTGAGCACAGGGGGCTTGGCTACACCTTC. Encoded protein: CATSEHRGLGYTF. This chain connects TRBV24-1 to TRBJ1-2, with 9 nucleotides matching TRBD1. Trimming cost V 4 bases and J 7 bases; bases outside gene matches: 3. CDR3 length equals 13 residues. The germline CDR1 and CDR2 sequences are KGHDR and SFDVKD.

The chain uses TRBV20-1 and TRBJ1-1; the match to TRBD1 covers 12 bases. The CDR3 has 16 amino acids. Germline trimming cut 3 bases from V and 6 bases from J; bases unmatched to any gene: 11. Germline V gene lookup returns CDR1 DFQATT and CDR2 SNEGSKA (reference sequence). The CDR3 DNA follows: TGCAGTGCTAGTTCGGGACAGGGGGCACAGTTCGCTGAAGCTTTCTTT. Its protein is CSASSGQGAQFAEAFF.

The V call is TRBV28, the J call TRBJ1-1, with 7 bases that match TRBD1. Germline V gene sequence: CDR1 MDHEN, CDR2 SYDVKM. The V gene end was trimmed by 5 bases and the J gene end by 5 bases; junction bases not matched to a gene: 8. This CDR3 has 14 residues. The CDR3, as DNA: TGTGCCAGCAGTCCCCATGACAGGGCAACTGAAGCTTTCTTT. Translation gives CASSPHDRATEAFF.

By its share, this clonotype is medium-sized. The gene calls are TRBV6-1 and TRBJ1-5; D perhaps matches TRBD1 (5 bases). The CDR3 length is 15 residues. CDR1 and CDR2 from the germline V gene are MNHNS and SASEGT. V lost 6 bases, J lost 2 bases, and 14 bases lay in between. The CDR3 region is CASRPQASGNQPQHF. Written as DNA, the CDR3 is TGTGCCAGCAGACCACAGGCGTCGGGCAATCAGCCCCAGCATTTT.

The chain couples TRBV7-9 to TRBJ2-2; D is undetermined. This CDR3 is built from 13 residues. CDR1 is SEHNR, CDR2 FQNEAQ, per germline (reference sequence). V lost 2 bases to trimming and J lost 6 bases, with 7 bases between them. The CDR3 protein is CASSLPGPGELFF. CDR3 nucleotides: TGTGCCAGCAGCTTACCCGGGCCCGGGGAGCTGTTTTTT.